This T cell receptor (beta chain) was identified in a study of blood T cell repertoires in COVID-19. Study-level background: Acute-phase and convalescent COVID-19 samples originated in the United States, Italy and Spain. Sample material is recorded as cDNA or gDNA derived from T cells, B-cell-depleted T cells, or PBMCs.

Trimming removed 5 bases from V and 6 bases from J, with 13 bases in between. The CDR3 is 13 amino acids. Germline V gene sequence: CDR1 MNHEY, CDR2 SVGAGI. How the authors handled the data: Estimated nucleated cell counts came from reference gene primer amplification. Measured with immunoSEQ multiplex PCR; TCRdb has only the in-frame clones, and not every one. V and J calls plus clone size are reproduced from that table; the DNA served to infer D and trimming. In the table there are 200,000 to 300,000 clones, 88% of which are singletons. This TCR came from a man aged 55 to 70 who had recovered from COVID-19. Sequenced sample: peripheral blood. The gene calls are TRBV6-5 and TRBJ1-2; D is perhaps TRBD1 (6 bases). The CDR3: CASSQQGFDGYTF. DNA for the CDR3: TGTGCCAGCAGTCAACAGGGCTTCGATGGCTACACCTTC.